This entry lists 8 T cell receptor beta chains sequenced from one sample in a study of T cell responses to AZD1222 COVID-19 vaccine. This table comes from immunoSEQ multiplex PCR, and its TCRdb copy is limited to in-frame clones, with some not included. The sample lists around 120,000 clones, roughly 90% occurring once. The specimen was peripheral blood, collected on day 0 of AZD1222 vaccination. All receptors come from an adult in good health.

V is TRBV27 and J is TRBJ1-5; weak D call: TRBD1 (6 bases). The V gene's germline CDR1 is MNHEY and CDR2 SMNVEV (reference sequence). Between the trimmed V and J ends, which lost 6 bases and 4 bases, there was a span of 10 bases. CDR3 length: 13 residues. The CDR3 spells CASRLTGNQPQHF. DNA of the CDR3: TGTGCCAGCAGACTGACAGGAAATCAGCCCCAGCATTTT.

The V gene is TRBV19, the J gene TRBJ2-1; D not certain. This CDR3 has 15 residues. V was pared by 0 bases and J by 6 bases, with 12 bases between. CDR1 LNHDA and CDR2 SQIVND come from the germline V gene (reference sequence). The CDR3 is CASSIELLPLNEQFF. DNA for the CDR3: TGTGCCAGTAGTATAGAACTCTTACCCCTCAATGAGCAGTTCTTC.

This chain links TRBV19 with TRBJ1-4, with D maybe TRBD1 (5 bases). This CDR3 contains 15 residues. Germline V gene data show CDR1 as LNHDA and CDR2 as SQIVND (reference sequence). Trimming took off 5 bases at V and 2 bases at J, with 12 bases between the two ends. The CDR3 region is CASSGGGTTNEKLFF. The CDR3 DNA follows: TGTGCCAGTAGTGGTGGGGGGACGACTAATGAAAAACTGTTTTTT.

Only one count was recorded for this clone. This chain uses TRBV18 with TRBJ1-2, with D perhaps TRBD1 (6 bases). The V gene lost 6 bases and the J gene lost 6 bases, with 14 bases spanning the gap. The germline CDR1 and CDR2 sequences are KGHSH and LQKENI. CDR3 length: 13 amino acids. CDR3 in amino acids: CASSPDSQNGYTF. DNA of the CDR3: TGTGCCAGCTCCCCGGACAGTCAGAATGGCTACACCTTC.

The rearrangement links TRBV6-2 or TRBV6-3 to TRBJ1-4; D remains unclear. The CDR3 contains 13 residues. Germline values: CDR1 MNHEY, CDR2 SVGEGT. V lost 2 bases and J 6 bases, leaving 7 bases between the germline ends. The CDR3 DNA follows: TGTGCCAGCAGTTACCGCCGGGATGAAAAACTGTTTTTT. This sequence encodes CASSYRRDEKLFF.

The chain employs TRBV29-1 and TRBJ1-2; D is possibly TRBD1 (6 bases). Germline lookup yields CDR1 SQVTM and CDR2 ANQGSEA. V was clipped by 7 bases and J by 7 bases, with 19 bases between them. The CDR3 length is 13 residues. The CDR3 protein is CSGRGQGSTGYTF. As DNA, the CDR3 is TGCAGCGGACGGGGGCAGGGGTCCACTGGCTACACCTTC.

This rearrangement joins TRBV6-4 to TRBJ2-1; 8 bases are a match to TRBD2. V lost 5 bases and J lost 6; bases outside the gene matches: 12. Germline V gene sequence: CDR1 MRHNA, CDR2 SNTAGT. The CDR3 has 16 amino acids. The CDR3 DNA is TGTGCCAGCAGTTTGAGCGGGGGCCTTAGGATCAATGAGCAGTTCTTC. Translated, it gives CASSLSGGLRINEQFF.

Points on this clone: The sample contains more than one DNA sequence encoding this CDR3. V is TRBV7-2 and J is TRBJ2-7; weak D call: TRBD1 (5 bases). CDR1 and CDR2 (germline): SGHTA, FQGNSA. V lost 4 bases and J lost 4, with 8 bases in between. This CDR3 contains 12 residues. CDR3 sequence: CASSSQGYEQYF. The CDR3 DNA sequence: TGTGCCAGCAGCTCTCAGGGATACGAGCAGTACTTC.